This T cell receptor beta chain is drawn from a study of blood T cell repertoires in COVID-19. Study context: COVID-19 samples, acute and convalescent, were from the United States, Italy and Spain. T cells, B-cell-depleted T cells, or PBMCs provided the cDNA or gDNA that served as material.

CDR1 is MNHEY, CDR2 SVGAGI, per germline. V trimming: 7 bases; J trimming: 1 base; junction bases outside the gene matches: 7. CDR3 length equals 15 residues. Data came from immunoSEQ multiplex PCR; TCRdb stores just in-frame clones and leaves some out. The sample includes more than 75,000 clones, about 92% of them seen just once. Sequencing was carried out using peripheral blood. This clonotype originated in a man aged 45-60 years with acute or convalescent COVID-19. J is TRBJ1-1 and V is TRBV6-5, with 9 positions matching TRBD1. Here the CDR3 DNA reads TGTGCCAGCAAGCTACAGGGGGCGAAGAACACTGAAGCTTTCTTT. It yields the protein CASKLQGAKNTEAFF.